The clone carrying this T cell receptor (beta chain) was seen just once. Antigen specificity is unknown. Preparing the TCRbeta library involved the use of unique molecular identifiers. TCRdb re-derived calls from the PCR reads in MiXCR, one entry per CDR3 protein. The sample includes about a million distinct CDR3 sequences, roughly 31% of them seen just once. These data belong to a study of T-cell reconstitution after alpha-beta-depleted transplantation in children. General study points: About two months after transplant, alpha-beta T cells reportedly came from several hundred expanded graft clones.

This CDR3 spans 14 amino acids. Per the germline V gene, CDR1 is ENHRY and CDR2 is SYGVKD. The germline V and J ends were trimmed by 3 bases and 4 bases, with 11 bases remaining between them. The clonotype comes from a boy under three years old who had a stem cell transplant for SCID, so the T cells may come from the graft donor. The rearrangement uses TRBV10-3 and TRBJ2-3; D is uncertain. The sequencing used PBMCs, mostly from graft donor cells, collected 360 days after TCRalphabeta/CD19-depleted stem cell transplant. CDR3 nucleotides: TGTGCCATCAGTGAAAGAGTAATCTCAGATACGCAGTATTTT. Translation gives CAISERVISDTQYF.